The clone carrying this T cell receptor beta chain was seen only once. Its antigen is not known. This entry belongs to a study of cytomegalovirus exposure and HLA in healthy donors. Researchers ran the PCR with 60 Vbeta and 13 Jbeta primers. Here immunoSEQ multiplex PCR was the method, and the copy in TCRdb shows in-frame clones only, minus some. The profile covers about 150,000 clones, with almost 85% appearing a single time and 0.38% taken by the ten largest. Study-wide findings and caveats: Over 150 TCR beta chains were listed as cytomegalovirus-associated. The authors reported that TCR beta sequences could predict HLA-A and HLA-B alleles. These predictions were accurate for most subjects in the first cohort. Several of the most significant clusters were apparently associated with common viral pathogens in a later analysis.

This receptor was obtained from a boy younger than 10 in good health and CMV-seronegative. The sequenced sample consisted of PBMCs.

The CDR3 sequence is CASSVGLAGGSSYNEQFF. As DNA, the CDR3 is TGTGCCAGCAGCGTCGGACTAGCGGGTGGGAGCTCCTACAATGAGCAGTTCTTC. V usage is TRBV9 and J usage is TRBJ2-1, with 11 bases identical to TRBD2. The CDR3 runs 18 residues. J lost 0 bases, V lost 2 bases, and 7 bases had no gene match. Germline-derived CDR1 and CDR2 are SGDLS and YYNGEE. Full variable domain (remainder filled in from reference TRBV9 and TRBJ2-1): DSGVTQTPKHLITATGQRVTLRCSPRSGDLSVYWYQQSLDQGLQFLIQYYNGEERAKGNILERFSAQQFPDLHSELNLSSLELGDSALYFCASSVGLAGGSSYNEQFFGPGTRLTVL.